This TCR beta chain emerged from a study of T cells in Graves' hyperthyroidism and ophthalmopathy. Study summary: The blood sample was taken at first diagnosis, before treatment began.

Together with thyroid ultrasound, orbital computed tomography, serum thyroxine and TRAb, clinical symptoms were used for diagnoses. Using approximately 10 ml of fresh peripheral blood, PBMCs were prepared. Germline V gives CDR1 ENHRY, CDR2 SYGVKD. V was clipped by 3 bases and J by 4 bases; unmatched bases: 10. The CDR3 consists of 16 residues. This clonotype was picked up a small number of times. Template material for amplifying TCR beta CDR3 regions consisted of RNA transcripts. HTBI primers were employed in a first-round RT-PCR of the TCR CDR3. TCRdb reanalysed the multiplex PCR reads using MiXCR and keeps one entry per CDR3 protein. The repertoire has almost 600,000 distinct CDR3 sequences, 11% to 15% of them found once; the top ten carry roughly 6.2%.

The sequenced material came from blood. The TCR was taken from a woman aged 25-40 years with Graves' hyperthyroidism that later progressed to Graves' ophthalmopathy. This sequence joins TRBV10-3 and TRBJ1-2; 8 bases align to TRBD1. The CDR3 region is CAISDSGTGSPYGYTF. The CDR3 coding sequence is TGTGCCATCAGTGACTCCGGGACAGGCTCCCCCTATGGCTACACCTTC.